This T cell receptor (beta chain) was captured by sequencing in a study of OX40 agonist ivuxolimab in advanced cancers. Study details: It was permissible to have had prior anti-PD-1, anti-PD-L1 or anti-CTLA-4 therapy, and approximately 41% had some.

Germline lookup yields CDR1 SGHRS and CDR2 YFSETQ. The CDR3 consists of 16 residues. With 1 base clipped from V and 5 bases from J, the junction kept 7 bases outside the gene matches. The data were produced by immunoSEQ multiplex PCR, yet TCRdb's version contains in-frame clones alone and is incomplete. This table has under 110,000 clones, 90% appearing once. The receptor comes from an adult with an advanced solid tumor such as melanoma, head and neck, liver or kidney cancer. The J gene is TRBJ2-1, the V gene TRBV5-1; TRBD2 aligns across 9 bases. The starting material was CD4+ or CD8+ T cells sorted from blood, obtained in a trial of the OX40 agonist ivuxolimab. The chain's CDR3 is CASSLMAGGPDNEQFF. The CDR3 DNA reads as TGCGCCAGCAGCTTGATGGCGGGGGGGCCGGACAATGAGCAGTTCTTC.